One sample yielded the 23 T cell receptor beta chains listed below, sequenced in a study of beta chain features in type 1 diabetes. The study reverse transcribed the entire isolated RNA, so it sequenced expressed TCRB transcripts. Clones were sequenced by immunoSEQ multiplex PCR, and TCRdb holds only the in-frame ones, with some missing. Among approximately 40,000 clones listed, 50% were seen once. The specimen sequenced was stem cell memory CD4+ T cells from blood. These receptors originate from a woman under 40 in good health.

This clone occurred once. The CDR3 protein is CASSLAGSSGTSLSYEQYF. CDR3 nucleotides: TGTGCCAGCAGCTTAGCGGGATCTAGCGGGACTTCTCTCTCCTACGAGCAGTACTTC. V is TRBV7-9 and J is TRBJ2-7, with TRBD2 matching over 9 bases. This CDR3 contains 19 residues. CDR1 and CDR2 (germline): SEHNR, FQNEAQ (reference sequence). Germline trimming cut 0 bases from V and 0 bases from J; bases unmatched to any gene: 12.

This clone was seen only a few times. V is TRBV7-2 and J is TRBJ2-1; D is ambiguous. This CDR3 comprises 13 residues. Germline lookup yields CDR1 SGHTA and CDR2 FQGNSA. V was pared by 5 bases and J by 1 base, with 6 bases between. Here the CDR3 DNA reads TGTGCCAGCAGCCCCTCGTCCTACAATGAGCAGTTCTTC. Amino acids: CASSPSSYNEQFF. Complete variable domain (other parts from reference TRBV7-2 and TRBJ2-1): GAGVSQSPSNKVTEKGKDVELRCDPISGHTALYWYRQSLGQGLEFLIYFQGNSAPDKSGLPSDRFSAERTGGSVSTLTIQRTQQEDSAVYLCASSPSSYNEQFFGPGTRLTVL.

The chain carries TRBV18 and TRBJ1-2; TRBD1 matches 10 bases. This CDR3 spans 13 amino acids. Losses at the gene ends were 6 bases for V and 6 bases for J; bases not matched to a gene: 4. CDR1 is KGHSH, CDR2 LQKENI, per germline. The CDR3 protein is CASSLGQGDGYTF. DNA for the CDR3: TGTGCCAGCTCTCTAGGACAGGGGGATGGCTACACCTTC.

In this sample, this clone turned up a few times. The CDR3 DNA follows: TGTGCCAGCAGCCGGAGGAGTAACCGGGACTACGAGCAGTACTTC. Protein sequence: CASSRRSNRDYEQYF. The chain couples TRBV11-2 to TRBJ2-7; a weak D match, TRBD2 (5 bases). V lost 5 bases, J lost 3 bases, and 17 bases lay in between. There are 15 residues in the CDR3. Germline-derived CDR1 and CDR2 are SGHAT and FQNNGV.

This clone was seen once. The chain couples TRBV19 to TRBJ2-1; D uncertain. The CDR3 spans 12 residues. The V gene's germline CDR1 is LNHDA and CDR2 SQIVND (reference sequence). Trimming took off 4 bases at V and 3 bases at J, with 4 bases between the two ends. The CDR3 loop reads CASSTLYNEQFF. The CDR3 DNA reads as TGTGCCAGTAGTACCCTCTACAATGAGCAGTTCTTC.

The chain has TRBV6-6 and TRBJ2-2, with 7 bases identical to TRBD1. CDR3 length: 14 residues. The V gene's germline CDR1 is MNHNY and CDR2 SVGAGI (reference sequence). Unmatched junction bases numbered 6, after V lost 6 bases and J lost 5 bases. In DNA form, the CDR3 reads TGTGCCAGCAGGAAGACAGGGAATACCGGGGAGCTGTTTTTT. Translating gives CASRKTGNTGELFF.

This clone was seen a few times. This chain links TRBV27 with TRBJ2-7, with D maybe TRBD2 (6 bases). CDR1 MNHEY and CDR2 SMNVEV come from the germline V gene (reference sequence). V dropped 4 bases and J dropped 2 bases, with 9 bases sitting between them. The CDR3 is made up of 13 amino acids. Here the CDR3 reads CASSSRTTYEQYF. In DNA, the CDR3 is TGTGCCAGCAGTTCCCGGACTACCTACGAGCAGTACTTC.

This clone showed up just a few times. This chain uses TRBV4-3 with TRBJ2-3; the match to TRBD2 covers 7 bases. J was trimmed by 2 bases and V by 5 bases; bases with no gene match: 1. The CDR3 covers 13 residues. Germline V lookup: CDR1 LGHNA, CDR2 YSLEER. The CDR3 sequence is CASSAGDTDTQYF. CDR3 in DNA: TGCGCCAGCAGCGCGGGGGACACAGATACGCAGTATTTT.

V and J are TRBV28 and TRBJ1-3; 8 nucleotides align to TRBD1. The CDR3 length is 17 residues. V gave up 4 bases and J gave up 0 bases; unmatched junction bases: 8. The V gene's germline CDR1 is MDHEN and CDR2 SYDVKM. CDR3 region: CASSSTGTGRSGNTIYF. The CDR3 nucleotides read TGTGCCAGCAGTTCAACCGGGACAGGCCGCTCTGGAAACACCATATATTTT.

The chain carries TRBV2 and TRBJ2-5; 7 nucleotides align to TRBD2. J was trimmed by 7 bases and V by 7 bases; bases with no gene match: 6. Germline CDR1 is SNHLY and CDR2 is FYNNEI. The CDR3 runs 12 residues. Written as DNA, the CDR3 is TGTGCCAGCACAGGGAGGGGCGGGACCCAGTACTTC. It encodes CASTGRGGTQYF.

The gene calls are TRBV5-1 and TRBJ2-3; perhaps TRBD2 as D (6 bases). CDR1 is SGHRS and CDR2 is YFSETQ in the germline V gene. Trimming stripped 0 bases from V and 0 bases from J, with 11 bases between. The CDR3 contains 16 residues. The CDR3, as DNA: TGCGCCAGCAGCTTGGCCGGGGGTAGAAGCACAGATACGCAGTATTTT. Its protein product is CASSLAGGRSTDTQYF.

The chain has TRBV11-1 and TRBJ2-3; D call uncertain. The CDR3 covers 15 residues. Germline values: CDR1 SGHAT, CDR2 FQDESV (reference sequence). V was shortened by 5 bases and J by 7 bases, with 19 bases between the two germline ends. The CDR3 DNA reads TGTGCCAGCAGCGCCCCTCCCCCCCCGGAGCATACGCAGTATTTT. Encoded protein: CASSAPPPPEHTQYF.

The chain recombines TRBV15 with TRBJ2-7; D uncertain. The CDR3 has 13 amino acids. V was cut by 2 bases and J by 0 bases, with 5 bases left in between. Germline loops: CDR1 LNHNV, CDR2 YYDKDF (reference sequence). The CDR3 loop is CATSRFNSYEQYF. DNA for the CDR3: TGTGCCACCAGCAGATTTAACTCCTACGAGCAGTACTTC.

Here the CDR3 DNA reads TGCGCCAGCAGCCAATACCCGACAGAAACTAACTATGGCTACACCTTC. Translation: CASSQYPTETNYGYTF. The chain couples TRBV4-3 to TRBJ1-2, with D possibly matching TRBD1 (5 bases). The V end was cut by 2 bases, the J end by 0 bases, with 13 bases between. The CDR3 length is 16 residues. The germline gives CDR1 LGHNA, CDR2 YSLEER.

The chain joins TRBV28 to TRBJ1-3; D not certain. Germline-derived CDR1 and CDR2 are MDHEN and SYDVKM. The V gene lost 3 bases and the J gene lost 2 bases, with 5 bases spanning the gap. This CDR3 is built from 13 residues. DNA of the CDR3: TGTGCCAGCAGTTTTAACACTGGAAACACCATATATTTT. Its translation: CASSFNTGNTIYF.

The chain combines TRBV11-2 with TRBJ2-5; 10 nucleotides align to TRBD1. With 1 base clipped from V and 5 bases from J, the junction kept 7 bases outside the gene matches. CDR3 length equals 16 residues. The germline V gene encodes CDR1 SGHAT and CDR2 FQNNGV. CDR3: CASSLGQGQGWETQYF. In DNA, the CDR3 is TGTGCCAGCAGCTTAGGTCAGGGACAGGGGTGGGAGACCCAGTACTTC.

The gene calls are TRBV6-5 and TRBJ2-7; tentatively, D is TRBD2 (5 bases). The germline V and J ends were trimmed by 2 bases and 4 bases, with 12 bases remaining between them. Germline CDR1 is MNHEY and CDR2 is SVGAGI. The CDR3 sequence is 14 residues long. CDR3 nucleotide sequence: TGTGCCAGCAGTTACGGTGGGAGTGGGTACGAGCAGTACTTC. Translated, it gives CASSYGGSGYEQYF.

The sample holds a few counts of this clone. The chain combines TRBV28 with TRBJ1-4, with 7 bases fitting TRBD1. The trim removed 5 bases at V and 8 bases at J, leaving 14 bases unmatched. Germline-derived CDR1 and CDR2 are MDHEN and SYDVKM. The CDR3 runs to 16 residues. CDR3 residues: CASSLPSAGGGEKLFF. CDR3 in DNA: TGTGCCAGCAGTCTACCTAGCGCAGGGGGTGGCGAAAAACTGTTTTTT. Full variable domain (missing parts from reference TRBV28 and TRBJ1-4): DVKVTQSSRYLVKRTGEKVFLECVQDMDHENMFWYRQDPGLGLRLIYFSYDVKMKEKGDIPEGYSVSREKKERFSLILESASTNQTSMYLCASSLPSAGGGEKLFFGSGTQLSVL.

This chain uses TRBV7-2 with TRBJ1-2; D gene uncertain. Germline V gene data show CDR1 as SGHTA and CDR2 as FQGNSA. This CDR3 is 13 amino acids long. V shed 3 bases and J shed 2 bases, with 7 bases lying between them. CDR3 loop: CASSFTVNYGYTF. The CDR3 coding sequence is TGTGCCAGCAGCTTCACAGTGAACTATGGCTACACCTTC.

This clone was counted between two and nine times. The rearrangement uses TRBV7-9 and TRBJ2-1; 9 bases match TRBD2. Germline V gene data show CDR1 as SEHNR and CDR2 as FQNEAQ (reference sequence). This CDR3 spans 16 amino acids. The trim removed 5 bases at V and 4 bases at J, leaving 9 bases unmatched. The CDR3 DNA is TGTGCCAGCAGCCCCCTCTCAGCGGGAGGATACAATGAGCAGTTCTTC. It codes for CASSPLSAGGYNEQFF.

This chain connects TRBV28 to TRBJ2-5; D uncertain. The CDR3 runs 14 residues. V dropped 6 bases and J dropped 5 bases, with 16 bases sitting between them. Looked up from germline, CDR1 is MDHEN and CDR2 is SYDVKM. The CDR3 protein is CASSVSPHSETQYF. The CDR3, as DNA: TGTGCCAGCAGCGTTTCCCCCCACTCGGAGACCCAGTACTTC.

The gene calls are TRBV5-8 and TRBJ2-1, with D tentatively TRBD2 (5 bases). This CDR3 contains 15 residues. With 4 bases removed from V and 3 bases from J, the gap between germline ends came to 14 bases. From germline, CDR1 is SGHTS and CDR2 YDEGEE. The CDR3 DNA reads as TGTGCCAGCAGCCCCCGGCATAGCGTCTACAATGAGCAGTTCTTC. Its translation: CASSPRHSVYNEQFF.

This clone turned up a few times. Here the CDR3 DNA reads TGTGCCGGACAGACTGGGACAGGGATCACAGATACGCAGTATTTT. Protein sequence: CAGQTGTGITDTQYF. This sequence joins TRBV7-9 and TRBJ2-3; 9 positions match TRBD1. The CDR3 has 15 amino acids. J was trimmed by 2 bases and V by 11 bases; bases with no gene match: 11. Germline V gene sequence: CDR1 SEHNR, CDR2 FQNEAQ (reference sequence).